This T cell receptor (beta chain) was identified in a study of beta chain features in type 1 diabetes. Study-level results: Researchers cautioned that cDNA sequencing could over-represent cells with high TCR expression. All four CD4+ subsets of Type 1 diabetes patients contained TCRB CDR3s that were moderately but significantly shorter.

Every isolated RNA sample was fully reverse transcribed, so sequencing captured expressed TCRB transcripts. Repertoires were generated with immunoSEQ multiplex PCR, while TCRdb's copy carries only in-frame clones and drops some. The data show 130,000 to 150,000 clones, approximately 13% seen once. With regard to this clone: Its antigen remains unidentified. The sample holds other DNA sequences that translate to the same CDR3.

Between the trimmed V and J ends, which lost 5 bases and 0 bases, there was a span of 7 bases. Germline CDR1 and CDR2: SNHLY and FYNNEI. This CDR3 contains 13 residues. The clonotype was recovered from a man younger than 30 with type 1 diabetes. The sample comprised central memory CD4+ T cells from blood. J is TRBJ1-1 and V is TRBV2; no firm D call. DNA of the CDR3: TGTGCCAGCAGTACAGAGTTGAACACTGAAGCTTTCTTT. Encoded protein: CASSTELNTEAFF.